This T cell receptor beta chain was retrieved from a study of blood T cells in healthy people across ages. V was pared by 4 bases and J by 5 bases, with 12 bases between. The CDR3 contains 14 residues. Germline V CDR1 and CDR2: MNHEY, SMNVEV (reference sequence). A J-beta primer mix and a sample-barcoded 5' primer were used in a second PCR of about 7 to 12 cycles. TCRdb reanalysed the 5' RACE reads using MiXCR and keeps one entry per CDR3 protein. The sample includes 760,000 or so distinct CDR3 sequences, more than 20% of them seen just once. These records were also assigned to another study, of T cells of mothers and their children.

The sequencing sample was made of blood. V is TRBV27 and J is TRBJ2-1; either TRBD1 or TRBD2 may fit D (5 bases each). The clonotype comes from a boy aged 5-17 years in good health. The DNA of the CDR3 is TGTGCCAGCAGTTGGGGTGGGGGAAACAATGAGCAGTTCTTC. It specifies CASSWGGGNNEQFF.